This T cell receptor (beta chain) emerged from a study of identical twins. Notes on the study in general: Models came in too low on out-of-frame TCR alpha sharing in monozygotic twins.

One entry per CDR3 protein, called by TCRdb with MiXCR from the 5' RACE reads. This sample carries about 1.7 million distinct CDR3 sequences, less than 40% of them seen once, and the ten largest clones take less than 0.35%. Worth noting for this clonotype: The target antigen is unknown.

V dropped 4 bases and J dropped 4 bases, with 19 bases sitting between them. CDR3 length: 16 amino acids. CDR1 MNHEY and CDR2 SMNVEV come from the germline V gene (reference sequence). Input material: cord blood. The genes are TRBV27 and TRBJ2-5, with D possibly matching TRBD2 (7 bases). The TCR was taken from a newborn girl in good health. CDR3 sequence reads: CASSSPFGGGGETQYF. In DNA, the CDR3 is TGTGCCAGCAGTTCCCCATTTGGGGGGGGCGGAGAGACCCAGTACTTC.